This TCR beta chain was sequenced in a study of blood T cell repertoires in COVID-19 (dated by TCRdb to the early 2020s). Notes on the research overall: The collaborator samples originated in the United States, Italy and Spain and spanned the acute and convalescent phases of COVID-19. Samples came from the ongoing ImmuneRACE study (first 160 participants) plus 1,254 subjects from 6 global collaborators. The dataset comprised deeply sampled blood TCRbeta repertoires from subjects exposed to, actively infected with, or recovered from COVID-19. Where available, HLA class I and class II types were obtained from metadata supplied by the sample provider rather than from assay-based typing. The sample metadata nearly always contained a de-identified subject ID, COVID-19 status, age in years and sex. The repertoires were released in a freely available public database meant as a resource for research on the immune response to SARS-CoV-2. The prospective study material was composed of cDNA or gDNA derived from T cells, B-cell-depleted T cells, or PBMCs. Overall study outcomes, separate from this receptor: Clinical and demographic metadata were provided uncurated, with the amount varying by source and participant.

This clone was found once. Its antigen is not yet known. Base quality data are lacking; no much larger clone is found one base away. The immunoSEQ Assay, a bias-controlled multiplex PCR, was used to amplify TCRbeta CDR3 regions from genomic DNA. Regarding the original processing steps: Within the assay, amplification of reference gene primers was used to estimate how many nucleated cells each sample contained. Sequence reads were collapsed and filtered to measure the absolute abundance of every unique TCRbeta CDR3 rearrangement. For each sample, productive Simpson clonality was calculated by taking the square root of Simpson's diversity index across productive rearrangements. In its TCRdb copy, this immuneACCESS table keeps in-frame sequences only and misses some clones. Where compared with another copy, unresolved V genes explain less than half of these, and the others have no known cause. The V and J calls and clone size are taken from that table; D and trimming were inferred from the DNA. This sample is represented by a few hundred thousand clones; 85% of them were singletons. The biggest ten clones account for 2% to 3% of the sample.

In the prospective study, participants were roughly 18 to 90 years old, resided in approximately 25 geographic areas of the United States, and were enrolled through a virtual design. Cohort assignment in the prospective study relied on participant-reported clinical history from a screening survey and a study questionnaire. For ImmuneRACE Cohort 3, a participant was defined as recovered based on two consecutive negative NP/OP PCR tests, clearance by a healthcare professional, or resolution of symptoms. In the prospective study, mobile phlebotomists collected whole blood, serum and a nasopharyngeal or oropharyngeal swab from each participant. Additional blood draws and questionnaires over an approximately two-month period could optionally be provided by prospective study participants. Before DNA extraction, prospective study blood samples were shipped either frozen or at room temperature. Sequencing was carried out using PBMCs or T cells enriched from blood (not recorded which). The TCR was taken from a woman aged 45 to 65 who had recovered from COVID-19.

The nucleotides read TGTGCCAGCAGTTACTCGACGGGAGCCCACACCATATATTTT. Its translation is CASSYSTGAHTIYF. The rearrangement joined TRBV6-6 to TRBJ1-3, with the D gene call left open. Via the germline V gene (reference sequence), CDR1 is MNHNY and CDR2 SVGAGI. The CDR3 goes from the cysteine to the phenylalanine over 14 residues. Solely the CDR3 DNA is kept, with 42 bases framed from the first base. The V and J ends are trimmed by 0 bases and 8 bases, leaving 11 bases between them.